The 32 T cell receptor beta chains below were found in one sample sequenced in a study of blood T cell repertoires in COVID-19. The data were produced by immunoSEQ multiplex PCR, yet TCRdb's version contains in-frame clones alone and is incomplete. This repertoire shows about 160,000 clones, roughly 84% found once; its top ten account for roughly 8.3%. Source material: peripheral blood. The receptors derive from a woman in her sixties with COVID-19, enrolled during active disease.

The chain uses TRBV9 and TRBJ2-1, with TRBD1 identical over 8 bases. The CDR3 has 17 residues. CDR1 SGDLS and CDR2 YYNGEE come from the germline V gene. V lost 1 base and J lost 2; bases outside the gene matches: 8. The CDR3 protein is CASSVLEGQGPYNEQFF. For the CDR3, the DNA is TGTGCCAGCAGCGTATTGGAAGGACAGGGACCCTACAATGAGCAGTTCTTC.

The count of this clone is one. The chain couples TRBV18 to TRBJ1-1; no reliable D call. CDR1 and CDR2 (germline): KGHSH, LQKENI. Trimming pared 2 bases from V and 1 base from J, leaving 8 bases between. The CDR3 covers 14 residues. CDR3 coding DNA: TGTGCCAGCTCACCAAAAGCCGGGAACACTGAAGCTTTCTTT. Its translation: CASSPKAGNTEAFF.

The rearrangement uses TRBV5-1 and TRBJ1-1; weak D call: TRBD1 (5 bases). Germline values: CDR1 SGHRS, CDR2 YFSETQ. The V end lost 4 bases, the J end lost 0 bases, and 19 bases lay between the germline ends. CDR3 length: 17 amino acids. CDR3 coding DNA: TGCGCCAGCAGCAGCCGACCTGGGGGGGTCATGAACACTGAAGCTTTCTTT. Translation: CASSSRPGGVMNTEAFF. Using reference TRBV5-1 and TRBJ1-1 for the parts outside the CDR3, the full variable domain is KAGVTQTPRYLIKTRGQQVTLSCSPISGHRSVSWYQQTPGQGLQFLFEYFSETQRNKGNFPGRFSGRQFSNSRSEMNVSTLELGDSALYLCASSSRPGGVMNTEAFFGQGTRLTVV.

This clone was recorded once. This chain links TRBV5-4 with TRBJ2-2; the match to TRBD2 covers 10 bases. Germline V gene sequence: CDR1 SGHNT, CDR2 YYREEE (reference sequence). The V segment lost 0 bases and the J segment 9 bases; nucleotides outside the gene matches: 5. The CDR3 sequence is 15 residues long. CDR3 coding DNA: TGTGCCAGCAGCTTGGATCGTAGCGGGGGGAGGGAGCTGTTTTTT. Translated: CASSLDRSGGRELFF.

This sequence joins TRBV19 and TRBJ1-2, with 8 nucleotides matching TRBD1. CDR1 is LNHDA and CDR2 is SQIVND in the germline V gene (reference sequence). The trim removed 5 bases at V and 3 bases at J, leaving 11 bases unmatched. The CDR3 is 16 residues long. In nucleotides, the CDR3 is TGTGCCAGTAGTTCCGGGACAGGCGCGTTAGACTATGGCTACACCTTC. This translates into CASSSGTGALDYGYTF. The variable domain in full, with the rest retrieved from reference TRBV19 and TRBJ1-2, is DGGITQSPKYLFRKEGQNVTLSCEQNLNHDAMYWYRQDPGQGLRLIYYSQIVNDFQKGDIAEGYSVSREKKESFPLTVTSAQKNPTAFYLCASSSGTGALDYGYTFGSGTRLTVV.

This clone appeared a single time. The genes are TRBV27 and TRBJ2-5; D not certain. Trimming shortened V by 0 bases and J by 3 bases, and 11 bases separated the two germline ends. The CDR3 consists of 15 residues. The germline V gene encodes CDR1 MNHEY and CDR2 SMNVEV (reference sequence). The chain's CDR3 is CASSLSVTRKETQYF. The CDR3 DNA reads TGTGCCAGCAGTTTATCAGTAACGAGGAAAGAGACCCAGTACTTC.

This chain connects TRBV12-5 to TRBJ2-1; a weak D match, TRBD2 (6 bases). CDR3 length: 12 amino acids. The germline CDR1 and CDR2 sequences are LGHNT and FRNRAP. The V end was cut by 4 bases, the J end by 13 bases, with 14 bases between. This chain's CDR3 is CASGSSRRDQFF. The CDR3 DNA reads TGTGCTAGTGGTTCCAGCAGGAGGGATCAGTTCTTC. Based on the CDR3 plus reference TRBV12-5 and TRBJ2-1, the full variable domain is DARVTQTPRHKVTEMGQEVTMRCQPILGHNTVFWYRQTMMQGLELLAYFRNRAPLDDSGMPKDRFSAEMPDATLATLKIQPSEPRDSAVYFCASGSSRRDQFFGPGTRLTVL.

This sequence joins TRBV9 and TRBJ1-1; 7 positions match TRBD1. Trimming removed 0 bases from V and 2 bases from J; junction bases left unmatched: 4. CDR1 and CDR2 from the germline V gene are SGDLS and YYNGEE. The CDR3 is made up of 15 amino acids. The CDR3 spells CASSVAAGGNTEAFF. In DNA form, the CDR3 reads TGTGCCAGCAGCGTAGCGGCAGGGGGTAACACTGAAGCTTTCTTT.

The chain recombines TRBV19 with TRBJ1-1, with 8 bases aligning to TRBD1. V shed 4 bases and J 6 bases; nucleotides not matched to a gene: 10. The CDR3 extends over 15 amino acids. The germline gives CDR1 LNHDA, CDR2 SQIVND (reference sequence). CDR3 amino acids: CASSSPQGVFAEAFF. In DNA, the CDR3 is TGTGCCAGTAGTAGCCCACAGGGGGTCTTTGCTGAAGCTTTCTTT.

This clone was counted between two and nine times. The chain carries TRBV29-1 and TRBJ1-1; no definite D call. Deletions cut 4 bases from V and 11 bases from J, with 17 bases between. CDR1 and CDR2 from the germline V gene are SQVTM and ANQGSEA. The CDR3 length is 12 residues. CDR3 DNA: TGCAGCGTTGTACCCACCGGAGGAGGGGCTTTCTTT. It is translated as CSVVPTGGGAFF. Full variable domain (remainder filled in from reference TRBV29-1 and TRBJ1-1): SAVISQKPSRDICQRGTSLTIQCQVDSQVTMMFWYRQQPGQSLTLIATANQGSEATYESGFVIDKFPISRPNLTFSTLTVSNMSPEDSSIYLCSVVPTGGGAFFGQGTRLTVV.

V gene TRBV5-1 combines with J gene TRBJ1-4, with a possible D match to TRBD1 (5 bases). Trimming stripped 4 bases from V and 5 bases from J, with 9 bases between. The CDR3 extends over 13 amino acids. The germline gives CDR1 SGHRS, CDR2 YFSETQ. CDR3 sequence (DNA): TGCGCCAGCAGCCGCGGGGCGAATGAAAAACTGTTTTTT. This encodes CASSRGANEKLFF.

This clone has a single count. This chain's CDR3 is CASSQGNDRGVLGNSPLHF. The CDR3 region has the DNA TGTGCCAGCAGCCAAGGTAACGACAGGGGCGTACTTGGTAATTCACCCCTCCACTTT. V is TRBV14 and J is TRBJ1-6, with 8 bases that match TRBD1. The germline V gene has CDR1 SGHDN and CDR2 FVKESK. This CDR3 is built from 19 residues. With V trimmed by 1 base and J by 6 bases, 14 bases remained unmatched.

CDR3: CAISDYYEQYF. The CDR3 coding sequence is TGTGCCATCAGTGACTACTACGAGCAGTACTTC. The V and J genes are TRBV10-3 and TRBJ2-7; D is unresolved. V lost 3 bases and J 3 bases, leaving 3 bases between the germline ends. The CDR3 sequence is 11 residues long. In germline, CDR1 is ENHRY, CDR2 SYGVKD.

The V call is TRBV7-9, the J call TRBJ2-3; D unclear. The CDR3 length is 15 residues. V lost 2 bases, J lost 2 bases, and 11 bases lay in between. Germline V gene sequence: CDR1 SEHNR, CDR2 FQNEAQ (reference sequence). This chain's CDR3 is CASSLTSRNTDTQYF. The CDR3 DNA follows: TGTGCCAGCAGCTTAACATCCCGAAACACAGATACGCAGTATTTT.

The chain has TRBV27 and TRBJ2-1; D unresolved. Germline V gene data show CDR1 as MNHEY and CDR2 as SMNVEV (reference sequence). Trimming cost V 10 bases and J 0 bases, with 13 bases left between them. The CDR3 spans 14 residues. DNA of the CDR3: TGTGCCACCTACAGCTTTGGCTCCTACAATGAGCAGTTCTTC. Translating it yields CATYSFGSYNEQFF.

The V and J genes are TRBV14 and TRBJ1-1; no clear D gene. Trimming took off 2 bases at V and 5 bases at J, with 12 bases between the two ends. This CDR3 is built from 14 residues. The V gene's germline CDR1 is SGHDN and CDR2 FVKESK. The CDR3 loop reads CASSQQAGATEAFF. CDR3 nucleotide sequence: TGTGCCAGCAGCCAACAGGCGGGTGCGACTGAAGCTTTCTTT.

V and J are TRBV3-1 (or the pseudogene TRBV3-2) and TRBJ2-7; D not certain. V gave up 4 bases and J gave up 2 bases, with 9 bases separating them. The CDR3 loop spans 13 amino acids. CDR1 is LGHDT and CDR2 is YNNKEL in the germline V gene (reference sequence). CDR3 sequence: CASSPQIPYEQYF. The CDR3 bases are TGTGCCAGCAGCCCCCAGATACCCTACGAGCAGTACTTC.

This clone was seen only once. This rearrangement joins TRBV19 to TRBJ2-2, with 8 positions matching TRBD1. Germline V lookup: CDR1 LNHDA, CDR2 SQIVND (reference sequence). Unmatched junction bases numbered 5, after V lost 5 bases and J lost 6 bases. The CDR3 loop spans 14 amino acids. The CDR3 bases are TGTGCCAGTAGTCCCCGACAGGGGCCCGGGGAGCTGTTTTTT. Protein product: CASSPRQGPGELFF.

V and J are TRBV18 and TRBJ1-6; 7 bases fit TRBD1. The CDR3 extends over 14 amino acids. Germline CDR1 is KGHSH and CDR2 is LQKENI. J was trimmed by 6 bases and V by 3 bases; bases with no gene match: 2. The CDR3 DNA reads TGTGCCAGCTCACCGACAGGGATTAATTCACCCCTCCACTTT. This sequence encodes CASSPTGINSPLHF.

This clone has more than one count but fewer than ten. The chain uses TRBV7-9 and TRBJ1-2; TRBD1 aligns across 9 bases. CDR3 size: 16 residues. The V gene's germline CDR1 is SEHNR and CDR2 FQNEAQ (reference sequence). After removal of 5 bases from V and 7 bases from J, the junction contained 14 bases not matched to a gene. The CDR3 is CASSLPPGQGEFGYTF. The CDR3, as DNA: TGTGCCAGCAGCCTCCCTCCGGGACAGGGCGAATTTGGCTACACCTTC.

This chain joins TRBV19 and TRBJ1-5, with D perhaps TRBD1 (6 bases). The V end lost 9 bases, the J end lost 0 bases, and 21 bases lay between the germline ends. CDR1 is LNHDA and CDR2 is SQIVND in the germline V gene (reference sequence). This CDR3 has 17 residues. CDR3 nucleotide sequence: TGTGCCAGCCTAAACAGGGCCCACTATAATAGCAATCAGCCCCAGCATTTT. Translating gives CASLNRAHYNSNQPQHF.

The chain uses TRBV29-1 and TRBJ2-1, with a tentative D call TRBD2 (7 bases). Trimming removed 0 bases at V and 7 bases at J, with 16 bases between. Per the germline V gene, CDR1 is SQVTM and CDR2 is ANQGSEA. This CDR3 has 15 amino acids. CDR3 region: CSVEDLRGAANEQFF. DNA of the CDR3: TGCAGCGTTGAAGATCTTCGGGGGGCAGCGAATGAGCAGTTCTTC.

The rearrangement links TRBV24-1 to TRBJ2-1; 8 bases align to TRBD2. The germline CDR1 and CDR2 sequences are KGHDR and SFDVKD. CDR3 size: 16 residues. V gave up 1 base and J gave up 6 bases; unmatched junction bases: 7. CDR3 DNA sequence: TGTGCCACCAGTGATTTTACTAGCGGACTTCGCAATGAGCAGTTCTTC. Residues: CATSDFTSGLRNEQFF.

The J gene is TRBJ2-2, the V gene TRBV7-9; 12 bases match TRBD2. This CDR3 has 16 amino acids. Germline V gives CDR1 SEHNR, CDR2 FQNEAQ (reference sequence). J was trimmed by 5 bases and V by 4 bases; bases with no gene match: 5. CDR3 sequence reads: CASSWVGLAGTGELFF. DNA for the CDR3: TGTGCCAGCAGCTGGGTAGGACTAGCGGGGACCGGGGAGCTGTTTTTT.

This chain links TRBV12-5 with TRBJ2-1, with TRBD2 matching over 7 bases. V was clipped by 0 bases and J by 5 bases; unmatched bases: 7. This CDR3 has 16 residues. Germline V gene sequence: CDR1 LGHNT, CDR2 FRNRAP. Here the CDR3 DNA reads TGTGCTAGTGGTTTGGTAACCCGGGACTACAACAATGAGCAGTTCTTC. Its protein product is CASGLVTRDYNNEQFF.

The CDR3 loop is CASSDGTGVGYTF. CDR3 bases: TGTGCCAGCAGTGACGGTACAGGGGTCGGCTACACCTTC. V usage is TRBV6-4 and J usage is TRBJ1-2; 7 positions match TRBD1. The CDR3 consists of 13 residues. From germline, CDR1 is MRHNA and CDR2 SNTAGT. V dropped 2 bases and J dropped 8; count of bases not matched to a gene: 5.

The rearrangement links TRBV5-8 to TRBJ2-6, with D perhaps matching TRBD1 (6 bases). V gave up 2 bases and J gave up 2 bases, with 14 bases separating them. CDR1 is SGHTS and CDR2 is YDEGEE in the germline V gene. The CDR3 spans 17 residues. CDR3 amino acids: CASSLSRGRTGANVLTF. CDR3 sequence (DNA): TGTGCCAGCAGCTTAAGCAGGGGACGAACTGGGGCCAACGTCCTGACTTTC.

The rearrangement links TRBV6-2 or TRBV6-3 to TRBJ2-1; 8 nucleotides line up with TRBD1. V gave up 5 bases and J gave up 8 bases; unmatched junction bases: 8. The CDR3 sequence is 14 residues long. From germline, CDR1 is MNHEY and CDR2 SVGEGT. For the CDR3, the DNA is TGTGCCAGCAGTAACTACAGGGGGAAGGATGAGCAGTTCTTC. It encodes CASSNYRGKDEQFF.

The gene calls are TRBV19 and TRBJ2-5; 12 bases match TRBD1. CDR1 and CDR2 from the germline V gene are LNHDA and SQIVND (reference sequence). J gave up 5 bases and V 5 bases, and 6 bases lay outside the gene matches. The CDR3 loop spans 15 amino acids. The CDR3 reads CASSPGQGAGETQYF. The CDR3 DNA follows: TGTGCCAGTAGTCCGGGACAGGGGGCAGGGGAGACCCAGTACTTC.

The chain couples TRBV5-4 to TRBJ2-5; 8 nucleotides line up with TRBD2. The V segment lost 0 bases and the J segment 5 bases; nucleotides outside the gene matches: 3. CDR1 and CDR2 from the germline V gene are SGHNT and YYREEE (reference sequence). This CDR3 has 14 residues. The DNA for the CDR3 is TGTGCCAGCAGCTTGGCCCCTAGCGGGGAGACCCAGTACTTC. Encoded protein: CASSLAPSGETQYF.

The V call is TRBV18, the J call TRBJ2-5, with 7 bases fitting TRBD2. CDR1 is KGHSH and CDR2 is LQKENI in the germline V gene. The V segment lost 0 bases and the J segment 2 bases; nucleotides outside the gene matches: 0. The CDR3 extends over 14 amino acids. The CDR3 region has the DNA TGTGCCAGCTCACCACCTAGCGGGCAAGAGACCCAGTACTTC. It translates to CASSPPSGQETQYF.

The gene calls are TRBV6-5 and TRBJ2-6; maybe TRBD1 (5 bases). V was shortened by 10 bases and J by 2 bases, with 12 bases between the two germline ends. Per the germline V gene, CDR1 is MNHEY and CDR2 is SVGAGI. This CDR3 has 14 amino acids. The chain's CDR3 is CATEAGTGANVLTF. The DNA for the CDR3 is TGTGCCACAGAGGCAGGGACTGGGGCCAACGTCCTGACTTTC.